The rows below give T cell receptor beta chains drawn from one sample of a study of blood T cell repertoires in COVID-19. Repertoires were generated with immunoSEQ multiplex PCR, while TCRdb's copy carries only in-frame clones and drops some. The table records a few hundred thousand clones, approximately 90% of them present only once. The sequencing input was peripheral blood. These receptors all come from a man aged 18 to 29 with COVID-19, enrolled during active disease. Both conserved end residues are part of each CDR3. The D gene is left open where the match is weak. Clone sizes are given selectively: once, few, many, or a class where the clone is expanded.

cdr3_nt: TGTGCCAGCAGCCCTGGGGCCCAGGAGCAGTTCTTC; cdr3_aa: CASSPGAQEQFF; d_call: NA; j_call: TRBJ2-1; v_call: TRBV5-5; clone_size: NA; cdr3_length: 12
cdr3_nt: TGTGCCAGCAGTAGGGGGGGAACGAATTCACCCCTCCACTTT; cdr3_aa: CASSRGGTNSPLHF; d_call: NA; j_call: TRBJ1-6; v_call: TRBV6-5; clone_size: once; cdr3_length: 14
cdr3_nt: TGTGCCAGCAGCCAGAGACAGGCGGGCTATGGCTACACCTTC; cdr3_aa: CASSQRQAGYGYTF; d_call: NA; j_call: TRBJ1-2; v_call: TRBV3-1/TRBV3-2; clone_size: NA; cdr3_length: 14
cdr3_nt: TGTGCCAGCAGCCCTCGCGGACAGGCCTCGATTTACGAGCAGTACTTC; cdr3_aa: CASSPRGQASIYEQYF; d_call: TRBD1; j_call: TRBJ2-7; v_call: TRBV3-1/TRBV3-2; clone_size: NA; cdr3_length: 16
cdr3_nt: TGTGCCGTCGCCGGAGGGCGCGACACTGAAGCTTTCTTT; cdr3_aa: CAVAGGRDTEAFF; d_call: NA; j_call: TRBJ1-1; v_call: TRBV19; clone_size: NA; cdr3_length: 13
cdr3_nt: TGCGCCAGCAGCTTGGGGGCTCGAGCGGGCCAAGAGACCCAGTACTTC; cdr3_aa: CASSLGARAGQETQYF; d_call: NA; j_call: TRBJ2-5; v_call: TRBV5-1; clone_size: NA; cdr3_length: 16
cdr3_nt: TGCGCCAGCAGCCCCCCGTATGGGGGGAATGAGCAGTTCTTC; cdr3_aa: CASSPPYGGNEQFF; d_call: NA; j_call: TRBJ2-1; v_call: TRBV4-1; clone_size: NA; cdr3_length: 14
cdr3_nt: TGTGCCAGCAGCTTCCGGGACAGCAGAAAAGAGACCCAGTACTTC; cdr3_aa: CASSFRDSRKETQYF; d_call: TRBD1; j_call: TRBJ2-5; v_call: TRBV11-3; clone_size: once; cdr3_length: 15
cdr3_nt: TGCGCCAGCAGCTTGGGTCGGACTAGCGGAGGCCGGGGACAAGAGACCCAGTACTTC; cdr3_aa: CASSLGRTSGGRGQETQYF; d_call: TRBD2; j_call: TRBJ2-5; v_call: TRBV5-1; clone_size: NA; cdr3_length: 19
cdr3_nt: TGTGCCACGCACAGCTCGAACACCGGGGAGCTGTTTTTT; cdr3_aa: CATHSSNTGELFF; d_call: NA; j_call: TRBJ2-2; v_call: TRBV6-5; clone_size: NA; cdr3_length: 13
cdr3_nt: TGCGCCAGCAGCCCGGGACAGGGGAGATCAGAGACCCAGTACTTC; cdr3_aa: CASSPGQGRSETQYF; d_call: TRBD1; j_call: TRBJ2-5; v_call: TRBV4-1; clone_size: NA; cdr3_length: 15
cdr3_nt: TGTGCCAGTAGTGAAACTGGACTCGCTAAAGAGACCCAGTACTTC; cdr3_aa: CASSETGLAKETQYF; d_call: NA; j_call: TRBJ2-5; v_call: TRBV19; clone_size: NA; cdr3_length: 15
cdr3_nt: TGTGCCAGCAGCCAAGAACCCCTAAACACCGGGGAGCTGTTTTTT; cdr3_aa: CASSQEPLNTGELFF; d_call: NA; j_call: TRBJ2-2; v_call: TRBV3-1/TRBV3-2; clone_size: NA; cdr3_length: 15
cdr3_nt: TGTGCCACCAGCAACTACAGGGCTGCTAATGAAAAACTGTTTTTT; cdr3_aa: CATSNYRAANEKLFF; d_call: NA; j_call: TRBJ1-4; v_call: TRBV15; clone_size: NA; cdr3_length: 15
cdr3_nt: TGTGCCAGCAGAATGACCTCAGCGGATACGCAGTATTTT; cdr3_aa: CASRMTSADTQYF; d_call: NA; j_call: TRBJ2-3; v_call: TRBV12-3/TRBV12-4; clone_size: NA; cdr3_length: 13
cdr3_nt: TGCGCCAGCAGCTTGGTCGTCGGGGGGCGTAGTGGCTACACCTTC; cdr3_aa: CASSLVVGGRSGYTF; d_call: NA; j_call: TRBJ1-2; v_call: TRBV5-1; clone_size: once; cdr3_length: 15
cdr3_nt: TGTGCCAGCAGCCAAGTTACGGGAGGGTATGCGCCTCGGAATGAGCAGTTCTTC; cdr3_aa: CASSQVTGGYAPRNEQFF; d_call: TRBD2; j_call: TRBJ2-1; v_call: TRBV14; clone_size: NA; cdr3_length: 18
cdr3_nt: TGCGCCAGCAGCCACGGGACTAGCGGGGGGGCGGAGACCCAGTACTTC; cdr3_aa: CASSHGTSGGAETQYF; d_call: TRBD2; j_call: TRBJ2-5; v_call: TRBV5-1; clone_size: NA; cdr3_length: 16
cdr3_nt: TGTGCCAGCAGTTCCACAGGGAGTCCAAGGGGCACTGAAGCTTTCTTT; cdr3_aa: CASSSTGSPRGTEAFF; d_call: NA; j_call: TRBJ1-1; v_call: TRBV6-2/TRBV6-3; clone_size: NA; cdr3_length: 16
cdr3_nt: TGTGCCAGCAGTCAGAGAAAGCGGGGGGGCCAGATCGGGGAGCTGTTTTTT; cdr3_aa: CASSQRKRGGQIGELFF; d_call: TRBD2; j_call: TRBJ2-2; v_call: TRBV6-6; clone_size: NA; cdr3_length: 17
cdr3_nt: TGTGCCAGCAGCCCGGCGACTAGCGGAAACTACGAGCAGTACTTC; cdr3_aa: CASSPATSGNYEQYF; d_call: TRBD2; j_call: TRBJ2-7; v_call: TRBV28; clone_size: NA; cdr3_length: 15
cdr3_nt: TGTGCCAGCAGCTTCGGCCGCGGGCGATACCAAGAGACCCAGTACTTC; cdr3_aa: CASSFGRGRYQETQYF; d_call: NA; j_call: TRBJ2-5; v_call: TRBV5-6; clone_size: NA; cdr3_length: 16
cdr3_nt: TGTGCCAGCAGTGAAGGTGCCCTAGCTTTTTACAATGAGCAGTTCTTC; cdr3_aa: CASSEGALAFYNEQFF; d_call: NA; j_call: TRBJ2-1; v_call: TRBV6-1; clone_size: NA; cdr3_length: 16
cdr3_nt: TGTGCCAGCAGTTACTCGCGTCAGGATGGCTACACCTTC; cdr3_aa: CASSYSRQDGYTF; d_call: NA; j_call: TRBJ1-2; v_call: TRBV6-6; clone_size: once; cdr3_length: 13
cdr3_nt: TGTGCCAGCGGACTGGACGGTTTAATGAAGAAACTGTTTTTT; cdr3_aa: CASGLDGLMKKLFF; d_call: NA; j_call: TRBJ1-4; v_call: TRBV19; clone_size: NA; cdr3_length: 14
cdr3_nt: TGTGCCAGCAGCTTAGCAGGGACTGGAAACACCATATATTTT; cdr3_aa: CASSLAGTGNTIYF; d_call: NA; j_call: TRBJ1-3; v_call: TRBV11-3; clone_size: once; cdr3_length: 14
cdr3_nt: TGTGCCAGCAGCCTTTCCCGGACTAGCGGAGGGACCCAGTACTTC; cdr3_aa: CASSLSRTSGGTQYF; d_call: TRBD2; j_call: TRBJ2-5; v_call: TRBV3-1/TRBV3-2; clone_size: NA; cdr3_length: 15
cdr3_nt: TGTGCCAGCAGCTCAAGACCCGGGGGCTACACCTTC; cdr3_aa: CASSSRPGGYTF; d_call: NA; j_call: TRBJ1-2; v_call: TRBV5-6; clone_size: few; cdr3_length: 12
cdr3_nt: TGTGCCAGCAGCCGGGGGGGCACAGATACGCAGTATTTT; cdr3_aa: CASSRGGTDTQYF; d_call: NA; j_call: TRBJ2-3; v_call: TRBV3-1/TRBV3-2; clone_size: once; cdr3_length: 13
cdr3_nt: TGTGCCAGCAGTTCGAAATGGGGGGTACGGCCCCAGCATTTT; cdr3_aa: CASSSKWGVRPQHF; d_call: NA; j_call: TRBJ1-5; v_call: TRBV6-5; clone_size: NA; cdr3_length: 14
cdr3_nt: TGTGCCAGCAGTCGTTTTCAGGGGGCAGTGGGCAACTATGGCTACACCTTC; cdr3_aa: CASSRFQGAVGNYGYTF; d_call: TRBD1; j_call: TRBJ1-2; v_call: TRBV6-6; clone_size: NA; cdr3_length: 17
cdr3_nt: TGTGCCAGCAGTGAATCTAGTAGCGGGAGGAATGAGCAGTTCTTC; cdr3_aa: CASSESSSGRNEQFF; d_call: TRBD2; j_call: TRBJ2-1; v_call: TRBV25-1; clone_size: NA; cdr3_length: 15
cdr3_nt: TGTGCCAGCAGCTCCTACACAGATACGCAGTATTTT; cdr3_aa: CASSSYTDTQYF; d_call: NA; j_call: TRBJ2-3; v_call: TRBV5-4; clone_size: NA; cdr3_length: 12
cdr3_nt: TGTGCCAGCAGCTCCCGGACAGACCCTAGCAATCAGCCCCAGCATTTT; cdr3_aa: CASSSRTDPSNQPQHF; d_call: NA; j_call: TRBJ1-5; v_call: TRBV7-8; clone_size: NA; cdr3_length: 16
cdr3_nt: TGTGCCAGCAGCTTAGGTAGCGGGACCTACAGGGGGCAGTTCTTC; cdr3_aa: CASSLGSGTYRGQFF; d_call: NA; j_call: TRBJ2-1; v_call: TRBV7-6; clone_size: NA; cdr3_length: 15
cdr3_nt: TGTGCCAGCAGTGAAGTGCCGGGGGAGCATGGCTACACCTTC; cdr3_aa: CASSEVPGEHGYTF; d_call: NA; j_call: TRBJ1-2; v_call: TRBV6-1; clone_size: NA; cdr3_length: 14
cdr3_nt: TGTGCCAGCAGTTCGCAGTTAAACACTGAAGCTTTCTTT; cdr3_aa: CASSSQLNTEAFF; d_call: NA; j_call: TRBJ1-1; v_call: TRBV2; clone_size: NA; cdr3_length: 13
cdr3_nt: TGTGCCAGCAGTTCCCCAGACAGGGACTATGAGCAGTTCTTC; cdr3_aa: CASSSPDRDYEQFF; d_call: NA; j_call: TRBJ2-1; v_call: TRBV27; clone_size: NA; cdr3_length: 14
cdr3_nt: TGTGCCAGCAGCCCACTGTGGCGGGGGGGCTCCGGGGAGCTGTTTTTT; cdr3_aa: CASSPLWRGGSGELFF; d_call: TRBD2; j_call: TRBJ2-2; v_call: TRBV7-2; clone_size: NA; cdr3_length: 16
cdr3_nt: TGCGCCAGCAGCCAAGGTCGAATGGGACAGGGGAGCTACGAGCAGTACTTC; cdr3_aa: CASSQGRMGQGSYEQYF; d_call: TRBD1; j_call: TRBJ2-7; v_call: TRBV4-1; clone_size: NA; cdr3_length: 17
cdr3_nt: TGTGCCAGCAGCTTAGGTAGTCCGGGACTAGCGCCATCCTACAATGAGCAGTTCTTC; cdr3_aa: CASSLGSPGLAPSYNEQFF; d_call: TRBD2; j_call: TRBJ2-1; v_call: TRBV11-2; clone_size: NA; cdr3_length: 19
cdr3_nt: TGCGCCAGCAGCCGTTCAGGGAGCGGGGGGCACACAGATACGCAGTATTTT; cdr3_aa: CASSRSGSGGHTDTQYF; d_call: TRBD2; j_call: TRBJ2-3; v_call: TRBV5-1; clone_size: NA; cdr3_length: 17
cdr3_nt: TGTGCCAGTTGGACAGGGGGTAGCAATCAGCCCCAGCATTTT; cdr3_aa: CASWTGGSNQPQHF; d_call: TRBD1; j_call: TRBJ1-5; v_call: TRBV19; clone_size: few; cdr3_length: 14
cdr3_nt: TGTGCCAGCAGCCACCTAAACTACGAGGAGACCCAGTACTTC; cdr3_aa: CASSHLNYEETQYF; d_call: NA; j_call: TRBJ2-5; v_call: TRBV3-1/TRBV3-2; clone_size: once; cdr3_length: 14
cdr3_nt: TGTGCCAGCAGTTCGACTAGCGGGGCCTCCTACGAGCAGTACTTC; cdr3_aa: CASSSTSGASYEQYF; d_call: TRBD2; j_call: TRBJ2-7; v_call: TRBV27; clone_size: NA; cdr3_length: 15
cdr3_nt: TGTGCCAGCAGGAAGACAGGGGGTGGGTACGAGCAGTACTTC; cdr3_aa: CASRKTGGGYEQYF; d_call: TRBD1; j_call: TRBJ2-7; v_call: TRBV14; clone_size: NA; cdr3_length: 14
cdr3_nt: TGTGCCAGCAGCCAAGATTTGGGGCCCCGGGGGGCGAACAATGAGCAGTTCTTC; cdr3_aa: CASSQDLGPRGANNEQFF; d_call: NA; j_call: TRBJ2-1; v_call: TRBV4-2; clone_size: NA; cdr3_length: 18
cdr3_nt: TGCACCAGCAGCCAAGATTCAACAGGGATATATTTT; cdr3_aa: CTSSQDSTGIYF; d_call: NA; j_call: TRBJ1-3; v_call: TRBV1; clone_size: NA; cdr3_length: 12
cdr3_nt: TGCAGCGTTGCAGGGGCCTCTGGGGCCAACGTCCTGACTTTC; cdr3_aa: CSVAGASGANVLTF; d_call: NA; j_call: TRBJ2-6; v_call: TRBV29-1; clone_size: NA; cdr3_length: 14
cdr3_nt: TGTGCCAGTAGGGGGGCCGGGACAGGTCAAGAGACCCAGTACTTC; cdr3_aa: CASRGAGTGQETQYF; d_call: TRBD1; j_call: TRBJ2-5; v_call: TRBV19; clone_size: NA; cdr3_length: 15